The 9 T cell receptor beta chains below come from one sample, sequenced in a study of shared T cell receptors in the human thymus. Sequenced by immunoSEQ multiplex PCR; TCRdb stores in-frame clones only, minus some. The sample lists about 380,000 clones, 85% to 95% occurring once. The sequencing input was thymocytes. The source is a human donor.

The chain employs TRBV21-1 and TRBJ2-1; the D call of TRBD2 is as the table states it, not checked on the DNA. TRBV21-1 is termed a pseudogene. The CDR3 length is 17 residues. The CDR3 loop is CASSKGRTSGKYNEQFF. The CDR3 DNA reads as TGTGCCAGCAGCAAAGGACGGACTAGCGGGAAATACAATGAGCAGTTCTTC.

The J gene is TRBJ2-3, the V gene TRBV28; D unresolved. CDR3 length: 14 residues. Germline lookup yields CDR1 MDHEN and CDR2 SYDVKM. Between the trimmed V and J ends, which lost 1 base and 2 bases, there was a span of 7 bases. The CDR3 loop reads CASSLYADTDTQYF. The CDR3 DNA sequence: TGTGCCAGCAGTTTATATGCGGACACAGATACGCAGTATTTT. Using reference TRBV28 and TRBJ2-3 for the parts outside the CDR3, the full variable domain is DVKVTQSSRYLVKRTGEKVFLECVQDMDHENMFWYRQDPGLGLRLIYFSYDVKMKEKGDIPEGYSVSREKKERFSLILESASTNQTSMYLCASSLYADTDTQYFGPGTRLTVL.

V usage is TRBV4-1 and J usage is TRBJ2-7; no definite D call. Germline V gene lookup returns CDR1 MGHRA and CDR2 YSYEKL. The V gene lost 0 bases and the J gene lost 0 bases, with 12 bases spanning the gap. This CDR3 region has 16 residues. CDR3 amino acids: CASSQEANGSSYEQYF. The CDR3, as DNA: TGCGCCAGCAGCCAAGAGGCAAACGGAAGCTCCTACGAGCAGTACTTC.

The V call is TRBV5-1, the J call TRBJ2-2; 9 positions agree with TRBD1. Trimming at V came to 4 bases and at J to 0 bases, leaving 13 bases not matched to a gene. Germline CDR1 and CDR2: SGHRS and YFSETQ. The CDR3 totals 19 residues. The DNA for the CDR3 is TGCGCCAGCAGCCCGAGCCGGGACAGGGAATCGGCGAACACCGGGGAGCTGTTTTTT. Its protein is CASSPSRDRESANTGELFF.

J is TRBJ2-1 and V is TRBV7-9; TRBD2 agrees at 7 bases. The CDR3 is 15 residues long. J was trimmed by 7 bases and V by 1 base; bases with no gene match: 7. Germline V CDR1 and CDR2: SEHNR, FQNEAQ (reference sequence). CDR3 nucleotides: TGTGCCAGCAGCTTAGGGCAGGGAGGGAAGAATGAGCAGTTCTTC. This translates into CASSLGQGGKNEQFF. Based on the CDR3 plus reference TRBV7-9 and TRBJ2-1, the full variable domain is DTGVSQNPRHKITKRGQNVTFRCDPISEHNRLYWYRQTLGQGPEFLTYFQNEAQLEKSRLLSDRFSAERPKGSFSTLEIQRTEQGDSAMYLCASSLGQGGKNEQFFGPGTRLTVL.

The chain combines TRBV30 with TRBJ2-1; 13 nucleotides agree with TRBD2. The CDR3 consists of 15 residues. The V segment lost 3 bases and the J segment 7 bases; nucleotides outside the gene matches: 6. The germline V gene has CDR1 GTSNPN and CDR2 SVGIG (reference sequence). CDR3 coding DNA: TGTGCCTGGAGCGATACTAGCGGGAGGGATAATGAGCAGTTCTTC. It is translated as CAWSDTSGRDNEQFF.

The table lists this clone with a count of one. V gene TRBV5-1 combines with J gene TRBJ1-4; TRBD1 might be the D (5 bases). Germline CDR1 is SGHRS and CDR2 is YFSETQ. V lost 2 bases, J lost 0 bases, and 8 bases lay in between. This CDR3 comprises 15 residues. CDR3 sequence: CASSFWGATNEKLFF. The CDR3 region has the DNA TGCGCCAGCAGCTTTTGGGGGGCAACTAATGAAAAACTGTTTTTT. The whole variable domain, remainder taken from reference TRBV5-1 and TRBJ1-4, is KAGVTQTPRYLIKTRGQQVTLSCSPISGHRSVSWYQQTPGQGLQFLFEYFSETQRNKGNFPGRFSGRQFSNSRSEMNVSTLELGDSALYLCASSFWGATNEKLFFGSGTQLSVL.

The rearrangement uses TRBV5-1 and TRBJ2-7, with 8 nucleotides matching TRBD1. Germline V gene sequence: CDR1 SGHRS, CDR2 YFSETQ. The CDR3 loop spans 15 amino acids. V was clipped by 5 bases and J by 5 bases; unmatched bases: 12. CDR3 coding DNA: TGCGCCAGCAGTACCTCCACCAGGGGGCCGGACGAGCAGTACTTC. It is translated as CASSTSTRGPDEQYF.

The rearrangement joins TRBV27 to TRBJ2-7; 7 bases are shared with TRBD1. Looked up from germline, CDR1 is MNHEY and CDR2 is SMNVEV (reference sequence). Losses at the gene ends were 0 bases for V and 2 bases for J; bases not matched to a gene: 4. The CDR3 has 15 amino acids. For the CDR3, the DNA is TGTGCCAGCAGTTTATCGACCGGACAGGCCTACGAGCAGTACTTC. Its protein is CASSLSTGQAYEQYF.